This T cell receptor (beta chain) was documented in a study of blood T cell repertoires in COVID-19. At the level of the study: PBMCs, B-cell-depleted T cells, or T cells provided the cDNA or gDNA that made up the material.

As to this clone: A read error may account for a junction end that differs from germline.

Methods used by the authors: Amplification with reference gene primers provided the estimates of nucleated cell counts. Using immunoSEQ multiplex PCR, the repertoire was profiled, and TCRdb retains in-frame clones only, with some absent. The D gene and trimming were derived from the DNA, and the V and J assignments and clone size from that table. The data hold approximately 340,000 clones, with roughly 87% observed a single time. It was during active infection that Seattle patients were enrolled and then longitudinally followed. This CDR3 is built from 13 residues. Per germline, CDR1 MDHEN and CDR2 SYDVKM.

The chain carries TRBV28 and TRBJ1-1; D perhaps matches TRBD1 (6 bases). The TCR was taken from a man in his thirties or forties with COVID-19, enrolled during active disease. The sequencing input was peripheral blood. CDR3 in DNA: TGTGCCAGCAGTTTATACCAAATCAACAGGGTAGTATTT. It encodes CASSLYQINRVVF.